This TCR beta chain was obtained from a study of cytomegalovirus exposure and HLA in healthy donors. As for this clone: As yet, its antigen is unknown.

A multiplex PCR was run with 60 Vbeta primers and 13 Jbeta primers. Profiled with immunoSEQ multiplex PCR; TCRdb holds only in-frame clones, not every one. The sample lists tens of thousands of clones, about 70% seen once, with around 7.6% in the top ten. Study observations and caveats: The classifier, whose performance was assessed in both the original and validation cohorts, reportedly diagnosed cytomegalovirus status with high specificity and sensitivity. The authors listed 164 TCR beta chains as cytomegalovirus-associated.

Germline V lookup: CDR1 SGHDT, CDR2 YYEEEE. The CDR3 extends over 13 amino acids. After removal of 5 bases from V and 6 bases from J, the junction contained 7 bases not matched to a gene. The rearrangement joins TRBV5-6 to TRBJ2-7; 8 positions match TRBD1. Sequencing was done on a sample of PBMCs. The receptor comes from a man aged 40-49 years in good health and CMV-seropositive. The CDR3 reads CASRGQDLGEQYF. CDR3 nucleotides: TGTGCCAGCAGGGGACAGGATTTAGGCGAGCAGTACTTC.